This T cell receptor beta chain is drawn from a study of cytomegalovirus exposure and HLA in healthy donors. Study conclusions and caveats: In an earlier analysis, in some 540 donors, most V segments appeared productive either ~90% or ~30% of the time. As a later analysis showed, a missense DCLRE1C variant was linked to trimming of TCR beta V- and J-genes. With further analysis later on, most CMV-associated TCR beta chains appeared HLA-restricted. 16,951 TCR beta sequences were associated with HLA alleles at 0.05 false discovery rate in a later analysis.

13 Jbeta primers and 60 Vbeta primers were used for the PCR. Data came from immunoSEQ multiplex PCR; TCRdb stores just in-frame clones and leaves some out. The sample yields roughly 160,000 clones, just under 80% seen once. The CDR3 sequence is 14 residues long. Between the trimmed V and J ends, which lost 7 bases and 7 bases, there was a span of 20 bases. Germline-derived CDR1 and CDR2 are MDHEN and SYDVKM. Worth noting for this clone: Its target is unknown.

The TCR sequence derives from a woman in her forties or fifties in good health and CMV-seropositive. This chain connects TRBV28 to TRBJ2-7, with a possible D match to TRBD1 (6 bases). Specimen: PBMCs. CDR3 in amino acids: CASTSLQGSGEQYF. The CDR3, as DNA: TGTGCCAGCACCTCTTTACAGGGTTCTGGGGAGCAGTACTTC.